The 27 T cell receptor beta chains given below trace back to one sample, sequenced in a study of T-cell reconstitution after alpha-beta-depleted transplantation in children. A library of TCRbeta sequences, prepared with unique molecular identifiers, was generated. One entry per CDR3 protein, called by TCRdb with MiXCR from the PCR reads. The table lists 400,000 to 500,000 distinct CDR3 sequences, roughly a tenth of them singletons, with approximately 5% in the top ten. The sample consisted of PBMCs from the stem cell graft donor, taken from the stem cell graft. These TCRs come from a human donor who donated a stem cell graft to a child with acute myeloid leukemia.

V is TRBV29-1 and J is TRBJ2-3, with no clear D. The CDR3 is 14 residues long. Germline V gene sequence: CDR1 SQVTM, CDR2 ANQGSEA. With 4 bases removed from V and 2 bases from J, the gap between germline ends came to 13 bases. In DNA, the CDR3 is TGCAGCGTTGCTCTAGTTTCTGTCACAGATACGCAGTATTTT. Its translation is CSVALVSVTDTQYF.

The rearrangement joins TRBV9 to TRBJ1-2; 7 bases line up with TRBD1. Losses at the gene ends were 4 bases for V and 3 bases for J; bases not matched to a gene: 9. The germline gives CDR1 SGDLS, CDR2 YYNGEE. There are 15 residues in the CDR3. CDR3 nucleotides: TGTGCCAGCAGCTCCCGACAGGGAGGACACTATGGCTACACCTTC. As protein: CASSSRQGGHYGYTF.

This clonotype was counted a few times. The chain is built from TRBV7-9 and TRBJ2-7; 7 bases fit TRBD1. This CDR3 is 15 amino acids long. Trimming removed 2 bases from V and 2 bases from J; junction bases left unmatched: 6. Per the germline V gene, CDR1 is SEHNR and CDR2 is FQNEAQ (reference sequence). CDR3 bases: TGTGCCAGCAGCTTATTTTCCAGGGGGACCTACGAGCAGTACTTC. Protein product: CASSLFSRGTYEQYF.

Regarding this clonotype: One end of the junction varies from germline; a read error may be responsible. The chain joins TRBV20-1 to TRBJ1-1, with TRBD1 as a possible D gene (5 bases). The V gene's germline CDR1 is DFQATT and CDR2 SNEGSKA (reference sequence). The CDR3 has 17 amino acids. The CDR3 region has the DNA TGCTGTGCCCTAGGGGATTCCAGGGTTTTTGGGGCCACTGAAGCTTTCTTT. Residues: CCALGDSRVFGATEAFF.

This clonotype was recorded many times. The chain is built from TRBV2 and TRBJ1-2; D is unresolved. The CDR3 is made up of 12 amino acids. Germline CDR1 reads SNHLY; CDR2 reads FYNNEI. The V end lost 4 bases, the J end lost 5 bases, and 8 bases lay between the germline ends. DNA of the CDR3: TGTGCCAGCAGTGTTGACGGGTATGGCTACACCTTC. Amino acid sequence: CASSVDGYGYTF.

This clonotype was detected a few times. The chain recombines TRBV15 with TRBJ2-1, with 11 bases matching TRBD2. This CDR3 is 17 amino acids long. V shed 0 bases, J shed 6 bases, and the junction held 7 bases outside the gene matches. The germline gives CDR1 LNHNV, CDR2 YYDKDF (reference sequence). DNA of the CDR3: TGTGCCACCAGCAGAGACAAGACTAGCGGGATCTCCAATGAGCAGTTCTTC. Protein sequence: CATSRDKTSGISNEQFF.

In this sample, this clonotype turned up a few times. The chain links TRBV20-1 to TRBJ2-1; D might be TRBD1 or TRBD2, each matching 5 bases. Germline CDR1 DFQATT, CDR2 SNEGSKA (reference sequence). Trimming took off 4 bases at V and 1 base at J, with 11 bases between the two ends. The length of the CDR3 is 14 residues. The chain's CDR3 is CSAKRGLSYNEQFF. In DNA, the CDR3 is TGCAGTGCTAAACGGGGCTTATCCTACAATGAGCAGTTCTTC.

The V call is TRBV11-2, the J call TRBJ2-5, with D perhaps matching TRBD2 (6 bases). The ends were cut back, 0 bases at V and 5 bases at J, with 10 bases in the middle. From germline, CDR1 is SGHAT and CDR2 FQNNGV. The CDR3 contains 14 residues. CDR3 nucleotide sequence: TGTGCCAGCAGCTTAGAGTATGGGAGGGAGACCCAGTACTTC. This encodes CASSLEYGRETQYF.

Details on this clonotype: An end of the junction does not agree with germline; a read error may underlie this. In DNA form, the CDR3 reads TGCACTGCTACCGGGGAATCCTACGAGCAGTACTTC. Translation: CTATGESYEQYF. The genes are TRBV20-1 and TRBJ2-7; maybe TRBD2 (5 bases). The CDR3 contains 12 residues. Germline loops: CDR1 DFQATT, CDR2 SNEGSKA (reference sequence).

The genes are TRBV6-1 and TRBJ2-1; no firm D call. This CDR3 contains 15 residues. The V gene's germline CDR1 is MNHNS and CDR2 SASEGT. V dropped 7 bases and J dropped 2 bases, with 15 bases sitting between them. The DNA for the CDR3 is TGTGCCAGCAAAATGACTGTGCTGGCCTACAATGAGCAGTTCTTC. It specifies CASKMTVLAYNEQFF.

The rearrangement links TRBV28 to TRBJ2-3; possibly TRBD2 for D (5 bases). Germline assignment: CDR1 MDHEN and CDR2 SYDVKM. The length of the CDR3 is 15 residues. Between the trimmed V and J ends, which lost 5 bases and 6 bases, there was a span of 18 bases. The CDR3 here is CASSPPGSQLDTQYF. DNA for the CDR3: TGTGCCAGCAGTCCGCCGGGGTCGCAGTTGGATACGCAGTATTTT.

The rearrangement uses TRBV6-2 or TRBV6-3 and TRBJ1-2; 8 nucleotides line up with TRBD1. The CDR3 covers 14 residues. Germline V gene lookup returns CDR1 MNHEY and CDR2 SVGEGT. V dropped 6 bases and J dropped 4; count of bases not matched to a gene: 7. This chain's CDR3 is CASRSGQGAYGYTF. In nucleotides, the CDR3 is TGTGCCAGCAGATCCGGACAGGGAGCCTATGGCTACACCTTC.

This clonotype has more than one count but fewer than ten. This chain links TRBV4-2 with TRBJ2-2; TRBD2 aligns across 12 bases. The V gene end was trimmed by 1 base and the J gene end by 7 bases; junction bases not matched to a gene: 7. The CDR3 runs to 17 residues. In germline, CDR1 is LGHNA, CDR2 YNFKEQ. The CDR3 DNA sequence: TGTGCCAGCAGCCAAGGACTAGCGGGAGTATCGGGCGGGGAGCTGTTTTTT. As protein: CASSQGLAGVSGGELFF.

Only a few counts were recorded for this clonotype. V is TRBV6-1 and J is TRBJ1-6; D might be TRBD1 (6 bases). CDR3 size: 15 residues. In germline, CDR1 is MNHNS, CDR2 SASEGT. Trimming took off 5 bases at V and 6 bases at J, with 14 bases between the two ends. CDR3: CASSPRGGGNSPLHF. The DNA for the CDR3 is TGTGCCAGCAGTCCGAGGGGAGGGGGTAATTCACCCCTCCACTTT.

The chain joins TRBV6-5 to TRBJ1-4; D not resolved. The ends were cut back, 4 bases at V and 0 bases at J, with 12 bases in the middle. The CDR3 covers 16 residues. Per the germline V gene, CDR1 is MNHEY and CDR2 is SVGAGI. The CDR3 coding sequence is TGTGCCAGCAGTTCCGCTGAGGAAGCAACTAATGAAAAACTGTTTTTT. Translated, it gives CASSSAEEATNEKLFF.

This clonotype was counted at least ten times. This chain joins TRBV27 and TRBJ2-5, with D hard to call. CDR3 size: 13 residues. Germline CDR1 and CDR2: MNHEY and SMNVEV (reference sequence). With 3 bases removed from V and 7 bases from J, the gap between germline ends came to 12 bases. CDR3 DNA: TGTGCCAGCAGTTTTAGCCCTTCGGGGACCCAGTACTTC. Encoded protein: CASSFSPSGTQYF.

The rearrangement uses TRBV20-1 and TRBJ1-2, with D perhaps matching TRBD1 (6 bases). The germline gives CDR1 DFQATT, CDR2 SNEGSKA (reference sequence). CDR3 size: 11 residues. V was clipped by 7 bases and J by 6 bases, with 12 bases between them. CDR3 coding DNA: TGCAGTGGGGGGCCCGGGGATGGCTACACCTTC. This encodes CSGGPGDGYTF.

There are a few counts of this clonotype. The chain has TRBV18 and TRBJ1-2; D possibly corresponds to TRBD1 (5 bases). Trimming removed 4 bases at V and 2 bases at J, with 11 bases between. Germline CDR1 reads KGHSH; CDR2 reads LQKENI. CDR3 length: 14 residues. CDR3 loop: CASSRGDGNYGYTF. CDR3 nucleotide sequence: TGTGCCAGCTCACGGGGGGACGGAAACTATGGCTACACCTTC.

The genes are TRBV19 and TRBJ1-3, with D unclear. The CDR3 extends over 15 amino acids. V was shortened by 3 bases and J by 3 bases, with 12 bases between the two germline ends. Germline assignment: CDR1 LNHDA and CDR2 SQIVND (reference sequence). Written as DNA, the CDR3 is TGTGCCAGTAGTATTGTATGGAGCGGTGGAAACACCATATATTTT. Translated: CASSIVWSGGNTIYF.

This clonotype appeared many times. V is TRBV10-2 and J is TRBJ2-1; D not certain. Germline CDR1 and CDR2: WSHSY and SAAADI. Trimming removed 4 bases from V and 2 bases from J, with 3 bases in between. The length of the CDR3 is 12 residues. The CDR3 DNA follows: TGCGCCAGCAGTGCTACCTACAATGAGCAGTTCTTC. It encodes CASSATYNEQFF.

This clonotype was observed a handful of times. The rearrangement joins TRBV29-1 to TRBJ1-1; tentative D call: TRBD1 (6 bases). With 5 bases removed from V and 4 bases from J, the gap between germline ends came to 14 bases. CDR1 is SQVTM and CDR2 is ANQGSEA in the germline V gene. This CDR3 comprises 13 residues. The CDR3 sequence: CSVHPGAVTEAFF. CDR3 coding DNA: TGCAGCGTTCATCCAGGGGCGGTCACTGAAGCTTTCTTT.

This clonotype was observed a few times. V and J are TRBV30 and TRBJ1-5; D gene uncertain. Trimming removed 6 bases at V and 0 bases at J, with 9 bases between. Germline V CDR1 and CDR2: GTSNPN, SVGIG (reference sequence). The CDR3 runs to 13 residues. CDR3 nucleotide sequence: TGTGCCTGTAGGACGGGTAGCAATCAGCCCCAGCATTTT. Residues: CACRTGSNQPQHF.

The chain uses TRBV5-4 and TRBJ1-2; D gene uncertain. The CDR3 covers 14 residues. Germline V lookup: CDR1 SGHNT, CDR2 YYREEE (reference sequence). Trimming removed 3 bases from V and 1 base from J, with 10 bases in between. CDR3 loop: CASSSREHNYGYTF. CDR3 coding DNA: TGTGCCAGCAGCTCGCGGGAGCATAACTATGGCTACACCTTC.

In this sample, this clonotype turned up a few times. The chain carries TRBV20-1 and TRBJ2-3; the D is unclear. The V and J ends lost 0 bases and 0 bases respectively, with 10 bases between them. The CDR3 length is 15 residues. The germline V gene has CDR1 DFQATT and CDR2 SNEGSKA (reference sequence). Here the CDR3 DNA reads TGCAGTGCTAGAGATCTAGTCTCTAGCACAGATACGCAGTATTTT. Translation: CSARDLVSSTDTQYF.

This chain uses TRBV6-2 or TRBV6-3 with TRBJ1-1; D is unresolved. The V end was cut by 2 bases, the J end by 4 bases, with 5 bases between. Germline V CDR1 and CDR2: MNHEY, SVGEGT. The CDR3 consists of 12 residues. CDR3 region: CASSYQITEAFF. The CDR3 DNA reads TGTGCCAGCAGTTACCAGATCACTGAAGCTTTCTTT.

J is TRBJ2-3 and V is TRBV2, with unresolved D. The CDR3 is 14 amino acids. Per germline, CDR1 SNHLY and CDR2 FYNNEI. V gave up 1 base and J gave up 0 bases, with 5 bases separating them. In DNA form, the CDR3 reads TGTGCCAGCAGTGAAGTGGCTAGCACAGATACGCAGTATTTT. Protein: CASSEVASTDTQYF.

This clonotype was detected only a few times. The rearrangement uses TRBV6-1 and TRBJ2-3; the match to TRBD2 covers 8 bases. V was pared by 6 bases and J by 4 bases, with 9 bases of the junction left unmatched. The CDR3 contains 15 residues. The germline V gene has CDR1 MNHNS and CDR2 SASEGT. DNA for the CDR3: TGTGCCAGCAGAGGCGGCCGGGGGGGCGCAGATACGCAGTATTTT. It is translated as CASRGGRGGADTQYF.